This note documents a single T cell receptor (beta chain) sequence. Its antigen remains unidentified. The data were obtained in a study of T cell responses to AZD1222 COVID-19 vaccine. Whole-study findings and limits: It should be noted that donors were predominantly white British and more often female, and clonal diversity was possibly underestimated.

Here immunoSEQ multiplex PCR was the method, and the copy in TCRdb shows in-frame clones only, minus some. The sample comprises 90,000 to 110,000 clones, 87% of which are singletons, and over 4% rests with the top ten. This CDR3 is 12 amino acids long. The ends were cut back, 7 bases at V and 5 bases at J, with 12 bases in the middle. Germline V CDR1 and CDR2: SNHLY, FYNNEI. The sequences come from peripheral blood, collected on day 0 of AZD1222 vaccination. The receptor was isolated from an adult in good health. V gene TRBV2 combines with J gene TRBJ2-7; D may correspond to TRBD1 or TRBD2 (6 bases each). The DNA of the CDR3 is TGTGCCAGCAAGGGGGGTATCGACGAGCAGTACTTC. This translates into CASKGGIDEQYF. Full variable domain (missing parts from reference TRBV2 and TRBJ2-7): EPEVTQTPSHQVTQMGQEVILRCVPISNHLYFYWYRQILGQKVEFLVSFYNNEISEKSEIFDDQFSVERPDGSNFTLKIRSTKLEDSAMYFCASKGGIDEQYFGPGTRLTVT.